This is a list of T cell receptor beta chains from one sample in a study of tumor-infiltrating lymphocytes in oesophageal squamous cell carcinoma. Via MiXCR, TCRdb re-called the PCR reads, giving one row per CDR3 protein. The table records more than 15,000 distinct CDR3 sequences, 40% to 55% of them present only once. Source material: normal esophageal tissue next to the tumor. Receptor source: a female donor with esophageal squamous cell carcinoma. Both conserved end residues are part of each CDR3. The D gene is left open where the match is weak. Not all rows give a size; the values are once, few, many and, for expanded clones, a class.

size | J | V | D | CDR3 | DNA
few | TRBJ2-5 | TRBV7-2 | TRBD2 | CASSFISGTQETQYF | TGTGCCAGCAGCTTTATTAGCGGGACTCAAGAGACCCAGTACTTC
once | TRBJ2-4 | TRBV7-9 | NA | CASSSLLPTLGQNIQYF | TGTGCCAGCAGCTCCCTACTTCCGACCCTCGGTCAAAACATTCAGTACTTC
many | TRBJ1-5 | TRBV2 | TRBD1 | CASSQFVGGSQPQHF | TGTGCCAGCAGTCAGTTCGTAGGGGGCAGTCAGCCCCAGCATTTT
NA | TRBJ2-1 | TRBV7-8 | TRBD1 | CASSSSWGQENNEQFF | TGTGCCAGCAGCTCCAGTTGGGGACAGGAAAACAATGAGCAGTTCTTC
NA | TRBJ2-1 | TRBV5-6 | NA | CASSMLADYNEQFF | TGTGCCAGCAGTATGTTGGCAGACTACAATGAGCAGTTCTTC
NA | TRBJ2-3 | TRBV6-2/TRBV6-3 | NA | CASSELTDTQYF | TGTGCCAGCAGTGAATTAACAGATACGCAGTATTTT
NA | TRBJ2-3 | TRBV29-1 | TRBD2 | CSAGAGRAPDTQYF | TGCAGCGCCGGAGCGGGGAGGGCCCCAGATACGCAGTATTTT
NA | TRBJ2-1 | TRBV7-6 | TRBD1 | CASSSYRGDEQFF | TGTGCCAGCAGCTCCTACAGGGGCGATGAGCAGTTCTTC
NA | TRBJ1-4 | TRBV7-8 | NA | CASSARRDGEKLFF | TGTGCCAGCTCTGCGCGCAGGGACGGTGAAAAACTGTTTTTT
many | TRBJ2-3 | TRBV27 | TRBD2 | CASSSAGLAATDTQYF | TGTGCCAGCAGTTCCGCTGGACTAGCGGCCACAGATACGCAGTATTTT
NA | TRBJ2-5 | TRBV6-6 | NA | CASSYSSYRQETQYF | TGTGCCAGCAGTTACTCGAGTTACAGACAAGAGACCCAGTACTTC
NA | TRBJ2-4 | TRBV12-3/TRBV12-4 | NA | CASRGHSKNIQYF | TGTGCCAGCAGGGGACACAGCAAAAACATTCAGTACTTC
NA | TRBJ2-6 | TRBV7-6 | NA | CASSLEGQGAPRAVLRF | NA
few | TRBJ2-5 | TRBV9 | NA | CASSAGRGGTDHLGETQYF | TGTGCCAGCAGCGCGGGAAGGGGGGGTACAGACCACCTGGGGGAGACCCAGTACTTC
NA | TRBJ2-3 | TRBV24-1 | TRBD2 | CATSILQREGLGTQYF | TGTGCCACCAGTATCTTACAGCGGGAGGGCCTAGGTACGCAGTATTTT
NA | TRBJ1-2 | TRBV7-9 | TRBD1 | CASSSGQGDGYTF | TGTGCCAGCAGCTCCGGACAGGGGGACGGCTACACCTTC
NA | TRBJ2-1 | TRBV27 | NA | CASSFSTQREQFF | TGTGCCAGCAGTTTCTCCACGCAGCGGGAGCAGTTCTTC
few | TRBJ2-7 | TRBV7-6 | TRBD1 | CASSRDRGYEQYF | TGTGCCAGCAGCAGGGACAGGGGATACGAGCAGTACTTC
NA | TRBJ2-3 | TRBV11-2 | TRBD1 | CASSLDLWDRVTDTQYF | TGTGCCAGCAGCTTAGATCTGTGGGACAGGGTCACAGATACGCAGTATTTT
many | TRBJ2-7 | TRBV7-9 | NA | CASSLSPSGLSYNEQYF | TGTGCCAGCAGCTTATCCCCGAGCGGTCTCTCCTACAATGAGCAGTACTTC
NA | TRBJ2-7 | TRBV11-2 | TRBD2 | CASSLGTSGGASSEQYF | TGTGCCAGCAGCTTAGGAACTAGCGGGGGGGCCTCTAGCGAGCAGTACTTC
NA | TRBJ2-7 | TRBV6-2/TRBV6-3 | NA | CASSPRQVYSYEQYF | TGTGCCAGCAGCCCTCGACAGGTTTACTCCTACGAGCAGTACTTC
NA | TRBJ2-7 | TRBV10-1 | NA | CASSDFQGSSYEQYF | TGCGCCAGCAGTGATTTTCAGGGGTCTTCCTACGAGCAGTACTTC
few | TRBJ1-3 | TRBV9 | NA | CASRVAEGSGNTIYF | TGTGCCAGCAGGGTAGCAGAGGGGTCGGGAAACACCATATATTTT
NA | TRBJ2-7 | TRBV7-6 | NA | CASSFFYSGVYYEQYF | TGTGCTAGCAGCTTCTTCTATAGCGGAGTGTACTACGAGCAGTACTTC